This T cell receptor (beta chain) was sequenced during a study of OX40 agonist ivuxolimab in advanced cancers. Study background: Enrollees could have had prior anti-PD-1, anti-PD-L1 or anti-CTLA-4 therapy, which over 35% had received.

Trimming took 2 bases from V and 0 from J, leaving 3 bases between them. The length of the CDR3 is 13 residues. Germline loops: CDR1 MRHNA, CDR2 SNTAGT. As regards this clone: The same CDR3 arises from other DNA sequences in this sample as well.

The table came from immunoSEQ multiplex PCR; TCRdb's copy has only in-frame clones and leaves some out. The sample shows about 61,000 clones, 82% of them seen only once. The receptor comes from an adult with an advanced solid tumor such as melanoma, head and neck, liver or kidney cancer. The source was CD4+ or CD8+ T cells sorted from blood, collected in a trial of the OX40 agonist ivuxolimab. The genes are TRBV6-4 and TRBJ2-3; no reliable D call. The CDR3 nucleotides read TGTGCCAGCAGTGACCAAAGCACAGATACGCAGTATTTT. It yields the protein CASSDQSTDTQYF.